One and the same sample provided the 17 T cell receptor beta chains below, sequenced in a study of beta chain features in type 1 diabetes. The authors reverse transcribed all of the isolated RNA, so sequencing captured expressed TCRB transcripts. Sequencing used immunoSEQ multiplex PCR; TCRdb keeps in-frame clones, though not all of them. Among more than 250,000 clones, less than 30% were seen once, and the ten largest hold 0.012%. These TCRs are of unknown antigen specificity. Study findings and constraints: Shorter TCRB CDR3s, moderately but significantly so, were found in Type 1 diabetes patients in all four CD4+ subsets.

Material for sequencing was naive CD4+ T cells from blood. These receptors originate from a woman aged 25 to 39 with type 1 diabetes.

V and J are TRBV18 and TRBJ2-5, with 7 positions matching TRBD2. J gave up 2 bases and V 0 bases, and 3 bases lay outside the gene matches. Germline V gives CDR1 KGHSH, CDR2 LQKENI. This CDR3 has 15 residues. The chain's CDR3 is CASSPPGTTQETQYF. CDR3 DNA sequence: TGTGCCAGCTCACCACCCGGGACTACGCAAGAGACCCAGTACTTC.

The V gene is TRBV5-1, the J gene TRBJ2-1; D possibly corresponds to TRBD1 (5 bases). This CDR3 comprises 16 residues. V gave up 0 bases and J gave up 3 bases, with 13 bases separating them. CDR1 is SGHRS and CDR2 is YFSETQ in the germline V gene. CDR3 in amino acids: CASSLVKRGNYNEQFF. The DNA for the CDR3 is TGCGCCAGCAGCTTGGTAAAAAGGGGAAACTACAATGAGCAGTTCTTC.

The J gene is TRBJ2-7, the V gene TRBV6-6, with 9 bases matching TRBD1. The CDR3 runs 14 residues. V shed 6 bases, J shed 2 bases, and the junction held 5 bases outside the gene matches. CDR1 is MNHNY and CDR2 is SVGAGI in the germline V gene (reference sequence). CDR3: CASRPGQGTYEQYF. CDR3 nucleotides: TGTGCCAGCAGACCGGGACAGGGAACCTACGAGCAGTACTTC.

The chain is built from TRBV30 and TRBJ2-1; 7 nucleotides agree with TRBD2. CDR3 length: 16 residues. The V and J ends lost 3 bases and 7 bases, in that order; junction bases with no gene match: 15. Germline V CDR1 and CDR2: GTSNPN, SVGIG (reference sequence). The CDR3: CAWSPAPGLVGNEQFF. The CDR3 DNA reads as TGTGCCTGGAGCCCTGCCCCCGGACTAGTGGGGAATGAGCAGTTCTTC.

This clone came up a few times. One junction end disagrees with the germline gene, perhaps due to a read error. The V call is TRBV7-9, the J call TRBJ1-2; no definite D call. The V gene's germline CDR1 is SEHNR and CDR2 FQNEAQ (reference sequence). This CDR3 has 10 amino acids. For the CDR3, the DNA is TGTGCCAGCAGCCAGCGGCCCGGAGACTTC. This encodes CASSQRPGDF.

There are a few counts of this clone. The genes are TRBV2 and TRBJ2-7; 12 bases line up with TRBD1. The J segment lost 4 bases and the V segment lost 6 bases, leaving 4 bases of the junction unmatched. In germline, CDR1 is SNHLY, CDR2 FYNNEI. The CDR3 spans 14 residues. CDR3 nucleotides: TGTGCCAGCAGGGGGACAGGGGGCAGGTACGAGCAGTACTTC. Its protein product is CASRGTGGRYEQYF. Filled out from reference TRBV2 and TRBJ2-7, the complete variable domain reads EPEVTQTPSHQVTQMGQEVILRCVPISNHLYFYWYRQILGQKVEFLVSFYNNEISEKSEIFDDQFSVERPDGSNFTLKIRSTKLEDSAMYFCASRGTGGRYEQYFGPGTRLTVT.

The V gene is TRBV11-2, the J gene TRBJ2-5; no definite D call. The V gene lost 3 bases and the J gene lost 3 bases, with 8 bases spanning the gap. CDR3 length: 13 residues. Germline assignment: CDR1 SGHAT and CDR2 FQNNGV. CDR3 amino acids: CASSFPAEETQYF. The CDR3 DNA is TGTGCCAGCAGCTTCCCCGCGGAAGAGACCCAGTACTTC. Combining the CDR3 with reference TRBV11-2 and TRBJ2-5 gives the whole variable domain EAGVAQSPRYKIIEKRQSVAFWCNPISGHATLYWYQQILGQGPKLLIQFQNNGVVDDSQLPKDRFSAERLKGVDSTLKIQPAKLEDSAVYLCASSFPAEETQYFGPGTRLLVL.

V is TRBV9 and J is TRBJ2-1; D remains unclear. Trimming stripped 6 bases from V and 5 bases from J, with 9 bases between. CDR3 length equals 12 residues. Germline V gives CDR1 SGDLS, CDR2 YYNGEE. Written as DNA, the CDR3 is TGTGCCAGCACCGGAGATCACAATGAGCAGTTCTTC. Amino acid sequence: CASTGDHNEQFF.

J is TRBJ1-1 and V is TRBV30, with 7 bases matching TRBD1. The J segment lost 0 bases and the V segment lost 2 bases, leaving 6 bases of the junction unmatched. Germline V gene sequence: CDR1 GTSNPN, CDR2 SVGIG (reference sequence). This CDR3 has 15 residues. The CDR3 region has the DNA TGTGCCTGGAGTCGAACAGGGGACATGAACACTGAAGCTTTCTTT. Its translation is CAWSRTGDMNTEAFF.

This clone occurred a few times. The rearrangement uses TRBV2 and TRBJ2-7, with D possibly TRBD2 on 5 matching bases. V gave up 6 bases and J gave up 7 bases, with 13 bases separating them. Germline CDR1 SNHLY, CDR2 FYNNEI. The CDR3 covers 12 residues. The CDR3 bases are TGTGCCAGCAGAGCGGACCTTAGGGAGCAGTACTTC. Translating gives CASRADLREQYF.

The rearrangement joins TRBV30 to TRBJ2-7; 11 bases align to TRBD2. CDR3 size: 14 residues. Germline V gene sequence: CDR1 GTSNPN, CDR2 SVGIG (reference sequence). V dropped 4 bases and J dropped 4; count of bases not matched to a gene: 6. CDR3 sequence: CAWTTTSGSYEQYF. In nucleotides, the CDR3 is TGTGCCTGGACGACCACTAGCGGGAGTTACGAGCAGTACTTC.

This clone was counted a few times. CDR3 sequence reads: CASSDGLAGDWGGTQYF. CDR3 in DNA: TGTGCCAGCAGTGACGGACTAGCGGGAGATTGGGGGGGGACCCAGTACTTC. The chain combines TRBV6-1 with TRBJ2-5; 13 positions match TRBD2. V shed 3 bases and J 7 bases; nucleotides not matched to a gene: 11. Germline CDR1 MNHNS, CDR2 SASEGT. The CDR3 is 17 amino acids.

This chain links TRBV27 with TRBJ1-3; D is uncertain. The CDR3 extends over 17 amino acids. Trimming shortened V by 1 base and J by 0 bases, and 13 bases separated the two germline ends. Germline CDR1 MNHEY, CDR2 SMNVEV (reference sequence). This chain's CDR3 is CASSLCETQSSGNTIYF. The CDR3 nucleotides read TGTGCCAGCAGTTTATGCGAGACTCAGAGCTCTGGAAACACCATATATTTT.

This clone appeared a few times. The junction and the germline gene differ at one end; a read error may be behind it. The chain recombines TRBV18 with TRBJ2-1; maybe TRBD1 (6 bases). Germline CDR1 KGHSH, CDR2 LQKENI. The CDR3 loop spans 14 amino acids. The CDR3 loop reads CASSPDRSFNEQFF. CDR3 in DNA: TGTGCCAGCTCACCTGACAGGTCCTTCAATGAGCAGTTCTTC.

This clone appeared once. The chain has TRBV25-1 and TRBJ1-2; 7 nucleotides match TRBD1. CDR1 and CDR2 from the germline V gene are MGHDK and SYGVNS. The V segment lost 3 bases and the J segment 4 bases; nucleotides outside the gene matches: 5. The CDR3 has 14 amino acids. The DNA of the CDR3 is TGTGCCAGCAGTGAGGGACAGTGGAGCTATGGCTACACCTTC. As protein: CASSEGQWSYGYTF.

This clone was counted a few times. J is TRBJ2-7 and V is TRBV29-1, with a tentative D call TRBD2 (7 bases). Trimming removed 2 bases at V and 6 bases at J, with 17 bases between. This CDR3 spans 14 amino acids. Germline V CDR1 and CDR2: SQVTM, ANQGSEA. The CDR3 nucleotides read TGCAGCGTTGAACGAGGGGGGGGAACGGGCGAGCAGTACTTC. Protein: CSVERGGGTGEQYF.

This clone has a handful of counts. CDR3 DNA: TGTGCCAGCAGCTCCCGCCCCAGCGGGAGGACCCTTAATGAGCAGTTCTTC. The encoded protein is CASSSRPSGRTLNEQFF. The chain couples TRBV7-9 to TRBJ2-1, with TRBD2 matching over 9 bases. V lost 4 bases and J lost 7; bases outside the gene matches: 14. Looked up from germline, CDR1 is SEHNR and CDR2 is FQNEAQ (reference sequence). The CDR3 totals 17 residues.